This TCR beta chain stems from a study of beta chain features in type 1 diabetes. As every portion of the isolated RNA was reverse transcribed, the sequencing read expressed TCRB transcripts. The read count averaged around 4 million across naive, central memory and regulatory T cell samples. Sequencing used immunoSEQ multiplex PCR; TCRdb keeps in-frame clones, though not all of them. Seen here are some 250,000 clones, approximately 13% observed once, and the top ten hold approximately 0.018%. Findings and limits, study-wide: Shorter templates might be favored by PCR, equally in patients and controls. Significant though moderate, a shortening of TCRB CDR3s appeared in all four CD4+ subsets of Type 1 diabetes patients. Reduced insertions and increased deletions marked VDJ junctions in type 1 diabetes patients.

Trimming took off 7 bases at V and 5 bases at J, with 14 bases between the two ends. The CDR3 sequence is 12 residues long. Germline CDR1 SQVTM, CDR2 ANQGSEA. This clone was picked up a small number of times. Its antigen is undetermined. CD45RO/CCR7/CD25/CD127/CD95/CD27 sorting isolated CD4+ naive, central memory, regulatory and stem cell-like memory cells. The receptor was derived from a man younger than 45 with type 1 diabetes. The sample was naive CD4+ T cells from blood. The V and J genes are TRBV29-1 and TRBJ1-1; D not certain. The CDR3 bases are TGCAGCGCGGAACGGGGAGGGACTGAAGCTTTCTTT. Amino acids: CSAERGGTEAFF.